These 22 T cell receptor beta chains were sequenced from one sample in a study of cytomegalovirus exposure and HLA in healthy donors. The PCR ran on 60 Vbeta and 13 Jbeta primers. Measured with immunoSEQ multiplex PCR; TCRdb has only the in-frame clones, and not every one. In the table there are over 100,000 clones, about 74% of which are singletons. The sequencing input was PBMCs. The source of these receptors is a man aged 35-49 years in good health and CMV-seropositive.

This chain uses TRBV10-1 with TRBJ2-7; 9 nucleotides align to TRBD1. From germline, CDR1 is WNHNN and CDR2 SYGVQD (reference sequence). V was pared by 8 bases and J by 6 bases, with 8 bases of the junction left unmatched. This CDR3 has 13 amino acids. CDR3 sequence: CASGTGTGPEQYF. The CDR3 DNA sequence: TGCGCCAGCGGGACCGGGACAGGGCCCGAGCAGTACTTC.

The genes are TRBV5-6 and TRBJ2-3; TRBD2 aligns across 10 bases. Germline CDR1 is SGHDT and CDR2 is YYEEEE. The CDR3 contains 14 residues. Trimming removed 5 bases from V and 4 bases from J; junction bases left unmatched: 4. The CDR3, as DNA: TGTGCCAGCAGGTCTAGCGGGAGCGCAGATACGCAGTATTTT. It specifies CASRSSGSADTQYF.

This rearrangement joins TRBV6-5 to TRBJ1-1; D uncertain. The ends were cut back, 2 bases at V and 4 bases at J, with 14 bases in the middle. The CDR3 has 15 residues. Germline CDR1 and CDR2: MNHEY and SVGAGI. The CDR3 sequence: CASSYPSGSVTEAFF. CDR3 DNA: TGTGCCAGCAGTTACCCTAGCGGCAGTGTCACTGAAGCTTTCTTT.

V and J are TRBV6-6 and TRBJ2-5, with D maybe TRBD1 (5 bases). The CDR3 covers 15 residues. V was clipped by 0 bases and J by 2 bases, with 10 bases between them. Germline CDR1 MNHNY, CDR2 SVGAGI (reference sequence). As DNA, the CDR3 is TGTGCCAGCAGTTACTCGAGACAGATACAAGAGACCCAGTACTTC. Translation gives CASSYSRQIQETQYF.

This chain links TRBV5-1 with TRBJ1-1, with 7 positions matching TRBD1. Germline CDR1 and CDR2: SGHRS and YFSETQ. The CDR3 is 16 amino acids. V lost 0 bases to trimming and J lost 5 bases; unmatched junction nucleotides: 10. CDR3 protein: CASSLDGRARGTEAFF. The CDR3 region has the DNA TGCGCCAGCAGCTTGGACGGCCGGGCCAGGGGGACTGAAGCTTTCTTT.

The rearrangement uses TRBV10-3 and TRBJ2-1; the match to TRBD1 covers 9 bases. The germline V gene encodes CDR1 ENHRY and CDR2 SYGVKD. V lost 1 base and J lost 5; bases outside the gene matches: 9. This CDR3 has 17 residues. The CDR3 nucleotides read TGTGCCATCAGTGAGTTTGAACAGGGGGCGTTGAACAATGAGCAGTTCTTC. It specifies CAISEFEQGALNNEQFF.

This chain joins TRBV10-2 and TRBJ1-5, with a weak D call TRBD1 (6 bases). The CDR3 spans 13 residues. V dropped 5 bases and J dropped 1 base, with 6 bases sitting between them. Germline CDR1 is WSHSY and CDR2 is SAAADI. The CDR3 DNA reads TGCGCCAGCAGTACAGGGAGCAATCAGCCCCAGCATTTT. This encodes CASSTGSNQPQHF.

The chain employs TRBV27 and TRBJ2-1; D possibly corresponds to TRBD1 (5 bases). V dropped 2 bases and J dropped 6 bases, with 5 bases sitting between them. This CDR3 region has 12 residues. Germline values: CDR1 MNHEY, CDR2 SMNVEV (reference sequence). CDR3 amino acids: CASSLQGNEQFF. CDR3 nucleotide sequence: TGTGCCAGCAGTTTACAGGGCAATGAGCAGTTCTTC.

The chain has TRBV30 and TRBJ2-5; TRBD1 matches 7 bases. V lost 5 bases to trimming and J lost 1 base; unmatched junction nucleotides: 7. Looked up from germline, CDR1 is GTSNPN and CDR2 is SVGIG (reference sequence). This CDR3 has 14 amino acids. The CDR3, as DNA: TGTGCCTGGGGAAAACAGGGGCGCCAAGAGACCCAGTACTTC. Translating it yields CAWGKQGRQETQYF.

The chain has TRBV7-9 and TRBJ1-1; the D gene is possibly TRBD1 (6 bases). V lost 5 bases and J lost 5, with 9 bases in between. The length of the CDR3 is 12 residues. Germline values: CDR1 SEHNR, CDR2 FQNEAQ (reference sequence). The CDR3 loop is CASSLTGTEAFF. The DNA for the CDR3 is TGTGCCAGCAGCCTGACAGGTACTGAAGCTTTCTTT.

This chain joins TRBV28 and TRBJ2-7, with D unresolved. CDR1 is MDHEN and CDR2 is SYDVKM in the germline V gene. V was shortened by 5 bases and J by 6 bases, with 17 bases between the two germline ends. The CDR3 is 14 amino acids. CDR3 nucleotides: TGTGCCAGCAGTACAAATCTCGACATACGCGAGCAGTACTTC. It yields the protein CASSTNLDIREQYF.

V is TRBV6-5 and J is TRBJ2-7; D gene uncertain. The CDR3 loop spans 14 amino acids. The V gene's germline CDR1 is MNHEY and CDR2 SVGAGI. Trimming stripped 5 bases from V and 4 bases from J, with 15 bases between. The CDR3 loop is CASSRRIRFYEQYF. For the CDR3, the DNA is TGTGCCAGCAGTCGGAGAATCCGATTTTACGAGCAGTACTTC.

This clone appeared a few times. This sample includes further DNA sequences coding for the same CDR3. V gene TRBV28 combines with J gene TRBJ1-1; TRBD1 matches 8 bases. CDR1 is MDHEN, CDR2 SYDVKM, per germline. V lost 4 bases and J lost 4; bases outside the gene matches: 8. There are 15 residues in the CDR3. The CDR3 nucleotides read TGTGCCAGCAGTTCGACAGGGGCCGCAGGCACTGAAGCTTTCTTT. This sequence encodes CASSSTGAAGTEAFF.

The sample holds a few counts of this clone. This chain joins TRBV5-1 and TRBJ2-3; the match to TRBD2 covers 16 bases. The CDR3 extends over 15 amino acids. Germline assignment: CDR1 SGHRS and CDR2 YFSETQ. J lost 10 bases, V lost 4 bases, and 6 bases had no gene match. The CDR3 bases are TGCGCCAGCAGCCCTGGGACTAGCGGGGGGGCCTCGCAGTATTTT. It specifies CASSPGTSGGASQYF.

J is TRBJ2-7 and V is TRBV6-1; 10 bases are shared with TRBD1. The CDR3 covers 14 residues. Losses at the gene ends were 4 bases for V and 5 bases for J; bases not matched to a gene: 5. CDR1 is MNHNS, CDR2 SASEGT, per germline. CDR3 DNA sequence: TGTGCCAGCAGTGCCCGGACAGGGGGTAACGAGCAGTACTTC. This codes for CASSARTGGNEQYF.

This clone occurred a few times. The chain uses TRBV2 and TRBJ2-4, with TRBD2 matching 8 bases. The germline V gene has CDR1 SNHLY and CDR2 FYNNEI. The CDR3 has 14 amino acids. J gave up 7 bases and V 4 bases, and 6 bases lay outside the gene matches. CDR3 protein: CASSVGGGENIQYF. The CDR3 coding sequence is TGTGCCAGCAGTGTCGGGGGGGGTGAGAACATTCAGTACTTC. Looking up the rest from reference TRBV2 and TRBJ2-4 gives the full variable domain: EPEVTQTPSHQVTQMGQEVILRCVPISNHLYFYWYRQILGQKVEFLVSFYNNEISEKSEIFDDQFSVERPDGSNFTLKIRSTKLEDSAMYFCASSVGGGENIQYFGAGTRLSVL.

The chain links TRBV4-1 to TRBJ2-7; the D is unclear. Germline V gene sequence: CDR1 MGHRA, CDR2 YSYEKL. CDR3 size: 14 residues. V was clipped by 1 base and J by 4 bases, with 11 bases between them. CDR3: CASSQVEEEYEQYF. The CDR3 DNA follows: TGCGCCAGCAGCCAAGTAGAGGAAGAGTACGAGCAGTACTTC.

The chain uses TRBV5-1 and TRBJ1-1; 8 bases map to TRBD1. V lost 1 base, J lost 8 bases, and 4 bases stayed unmatched. CDR1 is SGHRS, CDR2 YFSETQ, per germline. CDR3 size: 13 residues. The CDR3 DNA sequence: TGCGCCAGCAGCTTGATTAGGACAGGGGAAGCTTTCTTT. This codes for CASSLIRTGEAFF.

This chain connects TRBV5-4 to TRBJ2-2; 7 bases align to TRBD2. The CDR3 consists of 16 residues. Germline V lookup: CDR1 SGHNT, CDR2 YYREEE (reference sequence). The V segment lost 0 bases and the J segment 7 bases; nucleotides outside the gene matches: 9. DNA of the CDR3: TGTGCCAGCAGCTTGGGGAGCGGGGTATTGGGCGGGGAGCTGTTTTTT. Translating it yields CASSLGSGVLGGELFF.

The V and J genes are TRBV7-8 and TRBJ1-2, with 7 nucleotides matching TRBD1. From germline, CDR1 is SGHVS and CDR2 FQNEAQ. The V segment lost 5 bases and the J segment 7 bases; nucleotides outside the gene matches: 10. This CDR3 is built from 14 residues. CDR3 nucleotide sequence: TGTGCCAGCAGCCCCTATGGACAGGCGGGTGGCTACACCTTC. This sequence encodes CASSPYGQAGGYTF.

The chain links TRBV7-6 to TRBJ1-5; no clear D gene. With 0 bases removed from V and 5 bases from J, the gap between germline ends came to 5 bases. The CDR3 is made up of 13 amino acids. Germline CDR1 SGHVS, CDR2 FNYEAQ. The CDR3 spells CASSLASDQPQHF. In DNA, the CDR3 is TGTGCCAGCAGCTTAGCGTCGGATCAGCCCCAGCATTTT.

The chain carries TRBV5-5 and TRBJ1-4; 10 positions agree with TRBD1. The germline gives CDR1 SGHKS, CDR2 YYEKEE (reference sequence). The CDR3 consists of 17 residues. V trimming: 4 bases; J trimming: 0 bases; junction bases outside the gene matches: 6. The CDR3 region is CASSGTGQGATNEKLFF. CDR3 nucleotide sequence: TGTGCCAGCAGCGGTACCGGACAGGGGGCAACTAATGAAAAACTGTTTTTT.